This TCR beta chain is drawn from a study of cytomegalovirus exposure and HLA in healthy donors. V shed 3 bases and J shed 0 bases, with 5 bases lying between them. This CDR3 is built from 14 residues. Germline CDR1 is MNHEY and CDR2 is SMNVEV (reference sequence). PCR involved 60 Vbeta and 13 Jbeta primers. Sequenced by immunoSEQ multiplex PCR; TCRdb stores in-frame clones only, minus some. The sample includes about 35,000 clones, around three quarters of them seen just once. The sample comprised PBMCs. The chain combines TRBV27 with TRBJ1-4; D is unresolved. This sequence was found in a male donor in good health and CMV-seronegative. Here the CDR3 reads CASSFSATNEKLFF. CDR3 nucleotide sequence: TGTGCCAGCAGTTTCAGTGCAACTAATGAAAAACTGTTTTTT.